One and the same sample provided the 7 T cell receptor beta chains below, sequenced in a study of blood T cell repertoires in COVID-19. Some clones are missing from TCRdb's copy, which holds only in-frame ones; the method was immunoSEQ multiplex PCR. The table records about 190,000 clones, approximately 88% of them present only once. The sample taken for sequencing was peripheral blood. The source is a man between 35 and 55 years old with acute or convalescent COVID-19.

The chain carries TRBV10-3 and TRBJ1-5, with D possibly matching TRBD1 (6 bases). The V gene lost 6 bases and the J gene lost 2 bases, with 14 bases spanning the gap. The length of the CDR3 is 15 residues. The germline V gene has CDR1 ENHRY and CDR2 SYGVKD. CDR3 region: CAISVGGAGNQPQHF. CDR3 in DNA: TGTGCCATCAGCGTGGGGGGGGCTGGCAATCAGCCCCAGCATTTT.

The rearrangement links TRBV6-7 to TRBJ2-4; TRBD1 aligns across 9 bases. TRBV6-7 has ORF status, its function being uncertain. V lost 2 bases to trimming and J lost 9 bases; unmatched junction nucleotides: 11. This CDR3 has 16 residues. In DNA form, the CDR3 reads TGTGCCAGCAGTTACCGGGACAGGGAGGGGTGGTCCATTCAGTACTTC. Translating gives CASSYRDREGWSIQYF.

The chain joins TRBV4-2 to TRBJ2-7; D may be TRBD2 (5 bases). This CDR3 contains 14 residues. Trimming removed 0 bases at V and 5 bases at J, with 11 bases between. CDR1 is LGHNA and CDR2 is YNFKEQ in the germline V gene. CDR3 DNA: TGTGCCAGCAGCCAAGATCAGGAGGTAAACGAGCAGTACTTC. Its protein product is CASSQDQEVNEQYF.

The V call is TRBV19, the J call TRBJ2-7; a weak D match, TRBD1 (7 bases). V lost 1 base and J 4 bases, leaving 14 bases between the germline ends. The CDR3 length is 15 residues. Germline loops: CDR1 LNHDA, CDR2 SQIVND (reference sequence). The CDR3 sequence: CASSIGGTDLYEQYF. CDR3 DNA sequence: TGTGCCAGTAGTATAGGCGGGACAGACCTATACGAGCAGTACTTC.

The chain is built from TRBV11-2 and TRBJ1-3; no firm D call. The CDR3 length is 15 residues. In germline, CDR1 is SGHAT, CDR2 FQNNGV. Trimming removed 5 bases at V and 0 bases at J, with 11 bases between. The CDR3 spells CASSPQDYSGNTIYF. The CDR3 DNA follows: TGTGCCAGCAGCCCCCAGGACTACTCTGGAAACACCATATATTTT.

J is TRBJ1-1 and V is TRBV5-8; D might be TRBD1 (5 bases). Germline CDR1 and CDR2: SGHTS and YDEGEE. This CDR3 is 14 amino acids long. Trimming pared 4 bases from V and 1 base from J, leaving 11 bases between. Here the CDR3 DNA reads TGTGCCAGCAGCCGGGGGACGGGGAACACTGAAGCTTTCTTT. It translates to CASSRGTGNTEAFF. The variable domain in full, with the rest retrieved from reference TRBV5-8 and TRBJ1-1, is EAGVTQSPTHLIKTRGQQATLRCSPISGHTSVYWYQQALGLGLQFLLWYDEGEERNRGNFPPRFSGRQFPNYSSELNVNALELEDSALYLCASSRGTGNTEAFFGQGTRLTVV.

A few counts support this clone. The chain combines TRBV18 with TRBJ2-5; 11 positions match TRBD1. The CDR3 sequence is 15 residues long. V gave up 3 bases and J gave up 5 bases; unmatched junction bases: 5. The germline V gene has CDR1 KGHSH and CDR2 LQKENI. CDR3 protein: CASSPDRGLGETQYF. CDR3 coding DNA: TGTGCCAGCTCACCGGACAGGGGGCTGGGGGAGACCCAGTACTTC. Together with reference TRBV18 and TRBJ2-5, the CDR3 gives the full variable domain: NAGVMQNPRHLVRRRGQEARLRCSPMKGHSHVYWYRQLPEEGLKFMVYLQKENIIDESGMPKERFSAEFPKEGPSILRIQQVVRGDSAAYFCASSPDRGLGETQYFGPGTRLLVL.